The present T cell receptor (beta chain) was sequenced within a study of T cells in Graves' hyperthyroidism and ophthalmopathy. This clonotype was seen at least ten times. Regions amplified from RNA transcripts were the TCR beta CDR3 regions. HTBI primers were employed in a first-round RT-PCR of the TCR CDR3. TCRdb fed the multiplex PCR reads into MiXCR, producing one record per CDR3 protein. The table lists around 600,000 distinct CDR3 sequences, approximately 14% of them singletons. Patients having uncontrolled infection, another autoimmune disease, pregnancy or lactation were not included. The material sequenced was blood. The receptor comes from a young woman with Graves' ophthalmopathy.

CDR3 residues: CASSPRTGRGHGYTF. DNA of the CDR3: TGTGCCAGCAGCCCAAGGACAGGACGAGGACATGGCTACACCTTC. The V call is TRBV7-2, the J call TRBJ1-2, with 7 bases matching TRBD1. The CDR3 runs 15 residues. The V gene end was trimmed by 5 bases and the J gene end by 6 bases; junction bases not matched to a gene: 12. Germline V gene data show CDR1 as SGHTA and CDR2 as FQGNSA.